The clone carrying this T cell receptor beta chain was counted between two and nine times. Its antigen remains unidentified. This sample also contains other DNA sequences that code for the same CDR3. V shed 3 bases and J 8 bases; nucleotides not matched to a gene: 0. Germline lookup yields CDR1 KGHSH and CDR2 LQKENI. There are 13 residues in the CDR3. The data originate from a study of beta chain features in type 1 diabetes. Study results and limitations: The question of HLA type influencing TCRB rearrangement was one that remained unresolved here.

The entirety of the isolated RNA underwent reverse transcription, so expressed TCRB transcripts were sequenced. About 3.57 million reads per sample were averaged for naive, central memory and regulatory samples. Generated by immunoSEQ multiplex PCR, the TCRdb table keeps only in-frame clones and is missing some. Of hundreds of thousands of clones in the sample, roughly 15% were seen once. CD45RO/CCR7/CD25/CD127/CD95/CD27 staining was used to isolate CD4+ naive, central memory, regulatory and stem cell-like memory cells by sorting. All of the sorted populations showed purity greater than 95%. The sequence was collected from a man between 18 and 29 years old in good health. Sequences were obtained from naive CD4+ T cells from blood. The genes are TRBV18 and TRBJ2-1; TRBD1 matches at 11 bases. CDR3 bases: TGTGCCAGCTCACCGGGACAGGGGGATGAGCAGTTCTTC. Translation: CASSPGQGDEQFF. The whole variable domain, filled in from reference TRBV18 and TRBJ2-1, reads NAGVMQNPRHLVRRRGQEARLRCSPMKGHSHVYWYRQLPEEGLKFMVYLQKENIIDESGMPKERFSAEFPKEGPSILRIQQVVRGDSAAYFCASSPGQGDEQFFGPGTRLTVL.